This TCR beta chain was sequenced in a study of cytomegalovirus exposure and HLA in healthy donors. Primers for the PCR totalled 60 Vbeta and 13 Jbeta. Some clones are missing from TCRdb's copy, which holds only in-frame ones; the method was immunoSEQ multiplex PCR. Of tens of thousands of clones listed, 85% are singletons. About this clone: Its antigen remains unknown.

General observations from the study: When the data were analyzed later, several of the most significant clusters appeared to be linked to common viral pathogens. TRBV6-2, TRBV6-3 and other indistinguishable V segments were excluded. As was reported, the classifier diagnosed cytomegalovirus status with high specificity and sensitivity.

V lost 4 bases to trimming and J lost 3 bases; unmatched junction nucleotides: 9. This CDR3 spans 17 amino acids. Per germline, CDR1 SGHTA and CDR2 FQGNSA. The sample comprised PBMCs. This TCR was sampled from a female donor in good health and CMV-seronegative. The V and J genes are TRBV7-2 and TRBJ2-7; 13 nucleotides line up with TRBD2. The CDR3: CASSSRTSGSINYEQYF. The CDR3 DNA reads TGTGCCAGCAGCTCCCGGACTAGCGGGAGCATTAACTACGAGCAGTACTTC.